This T cell receptor (beta chain) was sequenced during a study of cytomegalovirus exposure and HLA in healthy donors. Study-level points and caveats: Reported findings show TCR beta sequences accurately forecast HLA-A and HLA-B alleles in most subjects. The investigators catalogued 150 to 200 TCR beta chains as cytomegalovirus-associated.

PCR amplification relied on 60 Vbeta primers (plus 13 Jbeta primers). The method was immunoSEQ multiplex PCR; TCRdb's version includes in-frame clones alone and lacks a portion of them. The sample lists 150,000 to 200,000 clones; approximately 84% were seen once. A remark on this clone: What it recognizes is unknown.

This receptor was identified in a man between 45 and 60 years old in good health and CMV-seronegative. The sequencing input was PBMCs.

CDR3 sequence reads: CASSTGHSSYNEQFF. In DNA, the CDR3 is TGTGCCAGCAGTACAGGGCACAGCTCCTACAATGAGCAGTTCTTC. The rearrangement links TRBV2 to TRBJ2-1; TRBD1 is a possible D gene (6 bases). CDR1 and CDR2 from the germline V gene are SNHLY and FYNNEI. The length of the CDR3 is 15 residues. Trimming removed 5 bases from V and 0 bases from J, with 11 bases in between. The entire variable domain, with the rest obtained from reference TRBV2 and TRBJ2-1, is as follows: EPEVTQTPSHQVTQMGQEVILRCVPISNHLYFYWYRQILGQKVEFLVSFYNNEISEKSEIFDDQFSVERPDGSNFTLKIRSTKLEDSAMYFCASSTGHSSYNEQFFGPGTRLTVL.